The 3 T cell receptor beta chains presented below share a single source sample, sequenced in a study of cytomegalovirus exposure and HLA in healthy donors. The PCR had 60 Vbeta and 13 Jbeta primers. Sequenced by immunoSEQ multiplex PCR; TCRdb stores in-frame clones only, minus some. The data show hundreds of thousands of clones, with 76% seen just once and 0.6% to 0.65% held by the top ten. Sequenced: PBMCs. Receptors originate from a man between 18 and 29 years old in good health and CMV-seronegative.

The chain couples TRBV6-5 to TRBJ2-5; D is perhaps TRBD1 (5 bases). The CDR3 is made up of 11 amino acids. From germline, CDR1 is MNHEY and CDR2 SVGAGI. V was shortened by 7 bases and J by 6 bases, with 9 bases between the two germline ends. For the CDR3, the DNA is TGTGCCAGCACTAACAGGAAGACCCAGTACTTC. The encoded protein is CASTNRKTQYF.

The chain is built from TRBV27 and TRBJ2-3; D possibly corresponds to TRBD2 (6 bases). The CDR3 runs to 15 residues. Germline assignment: CDR1 MNHEY and CDR2 SMNVEV (reference sequence). V was trimmed by 2 bases and J by 4 bases, leaving 13 bases between them. The CDR3 is CASSLGGRHSDTQYF. The DNA for the CDR3 is TGTGCCAGCAGTTTAGGAGGGAGGCATTCAGATACGCAGTATTTT.

This clone showed up just once. Different DNA sequences within this sample yield the same CDR3. This sequence joins TRBV5-4 and TRBJ2-7; D uncertain. CDR1 is SGHNT, CDR2 YYREEE, per germline (reference sequence). The ends were cut back, 4 bases at V and 3 bases at J, with 17 bases in the middle. The CDR3 spans 15 residues. CDR3 sequence: CASSRRGTGFYEQYF. The CDR3 region has the DNA TGTGCCAGCAGCCGACGAGGTACGGGTTTCTACGAGCAGTACTTC. Together with reference TRBV5-4 and TRBJ2-7, the CDR3 gives the full variable domain: ETGVTQSPTHLIKTRGQQVTLRCSSQSGHNTVSWYQQALGQGPQFIFQYYREEENGRGNFPPRFSGLQFPNYSSELNVNALELDDSALYLCASSRRGTGFYEQYFGPGTRLTVT.